The rows below give T cell receptor beta chains drawn from one sample of a study of response to subunit inactivated influenza vaccine. A single record per CDR3 protein comes from TCRdb applying MiXCR to the RT-PCR reads. The data show a few hundred thousand distinct CDR3 sequences, roughly 22% seen once. Sequencing was performed on PBMCs from blood, taken less than 22 months after vaccination. The receptors originated from a man in his fifties or sixties who received an inactivated influenza vaccine. The CDR3 runs from the conserved cysteine through the conserved F or W. A D gene is named only where the DNA matches it firmly. Clone size, where shown, is once, few, many, or a class for clones that have expanded.

V,D,J,size,CDR3
TRBV11-3,TRBD1,TRBJ2-7,NA,CASSLATGGEQYF
TRBV3-1,NA,TRBJ1-1,many,CASSQDLTLSGGAFF
TRBV6-2/TRBV6-3,TRBD1,TRBJ1-1,few,CASSYVSTGTGPNTEAFF
TRBV13,TRBD1,TRBJ2-2,few,CASSLGTGTGELFF
TRBV7-6,TRBD2,TRBJ2-7,NA,CASSLAKSGGSYEQYF
TRBV11-2,NA,TRBJ2-4,NA,CASSGGPKNIQYF
TRBV4-3,NA,TRBJ1-5,many,CASSQDWGARNQPQHF
TRBV9,NA,TRBJ1-1,few,CASSAGHVNTEAFF
TRBV3-1,TRBD1,TRBJ1-2,few,CASSLNMDRGLGYTF
TRBV3-1,TRBD1,TRBJ2-5,few,CASSSTGVRETQYF
TRBV7-9,NA,TRBJ1-1,few,CASSFGGHTEAFF
TRBV5-4,TRBD1,TRBJ1-4,NA,CATSRTGTNEKLFF
TRBV20-1,NA,TRBJ1-2,NA,CSASAGRAYGYTF
TRBV12-3/TRBV12-4,NA,TRBJ1-1,few,CASSFPIMNTEAFF
TRBV20-1,NA,TRBJ1-1,few,CSAPREPRTEAFF
TRBV6-2/TRBV6-3,TRBD2,TRBJ2-1,NA,CASSPPAGVPYNEQFF
TRBV18,TRBD1,TRBJ2-3,NA,CASSRPRGGVADTQYF
TRBV7-8,TRBD1,TRBJ1-2,NA,CASSTRAWTGASYGYTF
TRBV18,NA,TRBJ2-5,few,CASSLRTVPETQYF
TRBV18,NA,TRBJ2-1,few,CASSPGTLEQFF
TRBV7-2,NA,TRBJ1-4,few,CASSTRSTTNEKLFF
TRBV4-2,NA,TRBJ2-2,many,CASSQAGANTGELFF
TRBV7-9,NA,TRBJ2-5,NA,CASSMAGGPQETQYF
TRBV7-6,NA,TRBJ1-1,NA,CASSQYAGHRAEAFF
TRBV18,TRBD1,TRBJ1-6,few,CASSPLQPGQGSSPLHF
TRBV10-3,TRBD1,TRBJ1-1,many,CAIQTGMNTEAFF
TRBV6-1,TRBD2,TRBJ2-7,few,CASGLAVTYEQYF
TRBV28,NA,TRBJ2-3,NA,CASRGGGGDTQYF
TRBV2,TRBD1,TRBJ1-3,few,CASGDRAGNTIYF
TRBV3-1,TRBD1,TRBJ1-5,few,CASSHTGVSNQPQHF
TRBV3-1,NA,TRBJ1-6,few,CASSQELQGPNSPLHF
TRBV4-3,NA,TRBJ1-4,NA,CASSVRQDEKLFF
TRBV4-2,NA,TRBJ1-2,NA,CASSQERTGQGYGYTF
TRBV7-2,NA,TRBJ2-5,few,CASSLVVKETQYF
TRBV6-5,TRBD1,TRBJ1-1,few,CASSHRDSEAFF
TRBV30,NA,TRBJ1-2,NA,CACRGTAIYTF
TRBV19,NA,TRBJ1-5,NA,CASKQGSNQPQHF